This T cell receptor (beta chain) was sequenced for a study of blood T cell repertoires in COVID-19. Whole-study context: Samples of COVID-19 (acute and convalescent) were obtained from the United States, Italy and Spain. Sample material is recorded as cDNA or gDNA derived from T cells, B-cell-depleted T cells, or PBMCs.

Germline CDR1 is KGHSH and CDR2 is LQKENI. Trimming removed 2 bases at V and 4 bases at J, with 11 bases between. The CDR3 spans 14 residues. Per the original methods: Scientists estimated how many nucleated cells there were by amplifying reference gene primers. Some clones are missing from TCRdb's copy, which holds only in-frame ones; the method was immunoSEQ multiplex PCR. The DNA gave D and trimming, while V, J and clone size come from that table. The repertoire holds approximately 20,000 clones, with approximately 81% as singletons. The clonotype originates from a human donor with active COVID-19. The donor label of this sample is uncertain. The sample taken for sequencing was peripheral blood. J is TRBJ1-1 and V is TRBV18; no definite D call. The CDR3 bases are TGTGCCAGCTCACCAGATCAAAGCGGCACTGAAGCTTTCTTT. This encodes CASSPDQSGTEAFF.